This T cell receptor beta chain was identified during a study of identical twins. TCRdb processed the 5' RACE reads anew with MiXCR; each CDR3 protein has one entry. The table records around 570,000 distinct CDR3 sequences, around a tenth of them present only once. CDR1 and CDR2 (germline): LGHDT, YNNKEL (reference sequence). The ends were cut back, 0 bases at V and 8 bases at J, with 13 bases in the middle. The CDR3 covers 14 residues. This clonotype was detected many times. This sample also appeared in a second study, on yellow fever vaccine responses in identical twins.

The sequenced sample was PBMCs. The chain joins TRBV3-1 to TRBJ1-2; D unresolved. This sequence originates from a woman between 18 and 30 years old in good health. CDR3 nucleotide sequence: TGTGCCAGCAGCCAAGATACCGCGCAAAGGGGCTACACCTTC. This encodes CASSQDTAQRGYTF. The full variable domain, rest sourced from reference TRBV3-1 and TRBJ1-2, is DTAVSQTPKYLVTQMGNDKSIKCEQNLGHDTMYWYKQDSKKFLKIMFSYNNKELIINETVPNRFSPKSPDKAHLNLHINSLELGDSAVYFCASSQDTAQRGYTFGSGTRLTVV.